This T cell receptor (beta chain) was recovered during a study of Tregs in tolerant kidney transplant recipients. Whole-study results and caveats: Tregs expanded with activated donor B cells seemed most donor-specific.

The nonmyeloablative bone marrow transplants came from related graft donors, with transient mixed chimerism. CD4+CD25+CD127- Tregs, CD4+CD25- non-Tregs, CD4 and CD8 cells were sorted. This CDR3 is built from 15 residues. The germline V gene encodes CDR1 SGHRS and CDR2 YFSETQ. Trimming cost V 2 bases and J 6 bases, with 18 bases left between them. The table came from immunoSEQ multiplex PCR; TCRdb's copy has only in-frame clones and leaves some out. The sample includes nearly 50,000 clones, approximately 89% seen only once; the top ten take around 16%. Worth noting for this clone: Its specificity is not known.

The chain recombines TRBV5-1 with TRBJ2-7; a possible D gene is TRBD2 (5 bases). This specimen was CD8+ T cells from blood (PBMCs), taken 12 months after the transplant. This receptor was identified in a human patient who received a combined kidney and bone marrow transplant. Some T cells may have come from the graft donor. In nucleotides, the CDR3 is TGCGCCAGCAGCTTTTGGACTCAAATAGCCTCCGAGCAGTACTTC. Protein sequence: CASSFWTQIASEQYF.